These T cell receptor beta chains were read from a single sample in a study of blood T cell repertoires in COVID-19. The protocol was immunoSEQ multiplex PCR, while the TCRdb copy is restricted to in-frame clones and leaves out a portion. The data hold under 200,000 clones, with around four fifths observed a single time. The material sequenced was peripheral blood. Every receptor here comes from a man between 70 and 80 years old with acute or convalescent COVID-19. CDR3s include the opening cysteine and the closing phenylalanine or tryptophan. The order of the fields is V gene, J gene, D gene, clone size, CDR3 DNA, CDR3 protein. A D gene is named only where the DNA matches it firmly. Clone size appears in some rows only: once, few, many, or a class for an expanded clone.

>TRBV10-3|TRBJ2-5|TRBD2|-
TGTGCCATCAGCCCCAGCGGGGGGGACCAAGAGACCCAGTACTTC
CAISPSGGDQETQYF
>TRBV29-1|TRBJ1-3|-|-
TGCAGCGTTTCTGTCTCGGGGGGAAGTTTGGACACCATATATTTT
CSVSVSGGSLDTIYF
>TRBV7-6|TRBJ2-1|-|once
TGTGCCAGCAGCTTAATTGAGGCCAATGAGCAGTTCTTC
CASSLIEANEQFF
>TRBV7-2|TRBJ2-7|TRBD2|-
TGTGCCAGCAGCTTGCAAGCGGGAGGGGCCTACGAGCAGTACTTC
CASSLQAGGAYEQYF
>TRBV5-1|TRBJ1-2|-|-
TGCGCCAGCAGCTCCGGGCCCGGGGGGAGTAACTATGGCTACACCTTC
CASSSGPGGSNYGYTF
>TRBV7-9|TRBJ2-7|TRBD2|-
TGTGCCAGCAGCTCGACTAGCGGGGGTCTAACCTACGAGCAGTACTTC
CASSSTSGGLTYEQYF
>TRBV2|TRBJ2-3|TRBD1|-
TGTGCCAGCAGGACCGGACAGGGGACAGATACGCAGTATTTT
CASRTGQGTDTQYF
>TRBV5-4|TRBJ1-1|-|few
TGTGCCAGCAGCCCAGCCCCGGGACAAGCATCTGAAGCTTTCTTT
CASSPAPGQASEAFF
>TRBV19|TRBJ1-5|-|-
TGTGCCAGTAGTATGTCCCTTGTTGGGGAGGTCAGCAATCAGCCCCAGCATTTT
CASSMSLVGEVSNQPQHF
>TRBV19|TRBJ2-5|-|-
TGTGCCAGTAGTAGGTCTCTACAAGAGACCCAGTACTTC
CASSRSLQETQYF
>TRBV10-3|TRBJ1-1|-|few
TGTGCCATCAGTGCAAAGGCTCTGGGGAGCACTGAAGCTTTCTTT
CAISAKALGSTEAFF
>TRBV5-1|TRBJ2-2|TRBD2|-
TGCGCCAGCAGCTTGCCCGGACTAGCGGGTGGGGCCGGGGAGCTGTTTTTT
CASSLPGLAGGAGELFF
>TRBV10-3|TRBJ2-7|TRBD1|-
TGTGCCATCACCCGTGGGCAGGGGGCCAACTACGAGCAGTACTTC
CAITRGQGANYEQYF
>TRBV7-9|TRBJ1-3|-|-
TGTGCCAGCAGCTTACGGGGAGGGGGAATCACTGGAAACACCATATATTTT
CASSLRGGGITGNTIYF
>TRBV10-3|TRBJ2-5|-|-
TGTGCCATCAGTGAGTCCCGAGGAGGAGAGACCCAGTACTTC
CAISESRGGETQYF
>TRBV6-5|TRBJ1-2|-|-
TGTGCCAGCAGCCCACAGGCGCCCCAAACGAGTGGCTACACCTTC
CASSPQAPQTSGYTF
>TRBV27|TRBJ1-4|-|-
TGTGCCAGCGGTGGGGGGGGACGGGAAAAACTGTTTTTT
CASGGGGREKLFF
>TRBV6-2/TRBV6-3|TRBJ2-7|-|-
TGTGCCAGCAGTTACCCGGACGGGAGCTCCTACGAGCAGTACTTC
CASSYPDGSSYEQYF